This TCR beta chain appears in the sequencing data of a study of shared clonotypes between healthy human individuals. Study-level findings and limits: Across a handful of donors, naive CD4 shared roughly 5.2%, naive CD8 under 4%, memory CD4 2.3%, memory CD8 over 0.3%. Few donors restricted represented genetic and exposure-history diversity.

This clone was seen a single time. Its antigen is unknown. Each PCR replicate from the sorted subsets contained approximately 0.2 ug DNA, which is roughly 33,000 T cell genomes. Data came from immunoSEQ multiplex PCR; TCRdb stores just in-frame clones and leaves some out. The sample holds 650,000 to 800,000 clones, over 60% seen once. The germline CDR1 and CDR2 sequences are MDHEN and SYDVKM. The CDR3 covers 15 residues. Losses at the gene ends were 7 bases for V and 3 bases for J; bases not matched to a gene: 12. The chain links TRBV28 to TRBJ2-7; TRBD1 aligns across 7 bases. This receptor was identified in a woman under 40 in good health. The specimen was memory CD4+ T cells sorted from blood. Subset described: CD45RA-negative fraction. The CDR3 DNA follows: TGTGCCAGCAACCCGCAGAGACAGGGAGTCTACGAGCAGTACTTC. This codes for CASNPQRQGVYEQYF.